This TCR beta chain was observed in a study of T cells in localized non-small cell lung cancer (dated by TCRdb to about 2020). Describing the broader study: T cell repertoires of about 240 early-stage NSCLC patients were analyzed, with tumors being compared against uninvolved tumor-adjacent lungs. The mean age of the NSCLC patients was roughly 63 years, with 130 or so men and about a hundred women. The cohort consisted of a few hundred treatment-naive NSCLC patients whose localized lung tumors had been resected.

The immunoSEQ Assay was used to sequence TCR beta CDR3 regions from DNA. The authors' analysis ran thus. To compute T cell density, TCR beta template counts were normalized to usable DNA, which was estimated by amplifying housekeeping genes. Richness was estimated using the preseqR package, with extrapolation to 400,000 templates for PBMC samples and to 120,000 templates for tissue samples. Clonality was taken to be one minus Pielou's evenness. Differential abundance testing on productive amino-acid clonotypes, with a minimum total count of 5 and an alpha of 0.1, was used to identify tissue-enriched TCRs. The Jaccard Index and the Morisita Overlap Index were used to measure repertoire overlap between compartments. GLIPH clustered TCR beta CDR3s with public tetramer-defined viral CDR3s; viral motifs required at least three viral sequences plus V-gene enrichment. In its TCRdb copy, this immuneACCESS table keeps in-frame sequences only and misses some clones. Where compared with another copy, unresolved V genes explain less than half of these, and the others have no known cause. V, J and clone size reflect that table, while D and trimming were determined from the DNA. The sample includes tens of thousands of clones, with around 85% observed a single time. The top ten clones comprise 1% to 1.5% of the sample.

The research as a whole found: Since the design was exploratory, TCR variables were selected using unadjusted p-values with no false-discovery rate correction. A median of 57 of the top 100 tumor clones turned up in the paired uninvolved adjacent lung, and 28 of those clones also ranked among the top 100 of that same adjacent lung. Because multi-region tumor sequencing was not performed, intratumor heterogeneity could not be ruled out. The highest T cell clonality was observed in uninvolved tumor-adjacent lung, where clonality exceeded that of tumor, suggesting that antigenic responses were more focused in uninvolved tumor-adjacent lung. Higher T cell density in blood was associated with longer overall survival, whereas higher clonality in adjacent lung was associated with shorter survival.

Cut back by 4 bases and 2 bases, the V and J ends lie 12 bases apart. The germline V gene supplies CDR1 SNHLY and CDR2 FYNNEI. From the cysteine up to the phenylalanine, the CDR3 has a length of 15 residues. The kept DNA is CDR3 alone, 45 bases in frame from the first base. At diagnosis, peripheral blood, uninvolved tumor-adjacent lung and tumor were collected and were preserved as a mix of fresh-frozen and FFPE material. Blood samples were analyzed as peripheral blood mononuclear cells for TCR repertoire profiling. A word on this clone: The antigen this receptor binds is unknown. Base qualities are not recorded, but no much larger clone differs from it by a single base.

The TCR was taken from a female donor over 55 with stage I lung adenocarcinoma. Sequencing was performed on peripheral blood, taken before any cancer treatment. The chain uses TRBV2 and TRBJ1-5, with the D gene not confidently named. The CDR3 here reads CASSVETLGNQPQHF. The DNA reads TGTGCCAGCAGTGTGGAGACATTGGGCAATCAGCCCCAGCATTTT.